Listed below are T cell receptor beta chains from one sample, sequenced in a study of vaccination and CD4 T cells after COVID-19. TCRdb called the PCR reads again in MiXCR, with one record for every CDR3 protein. The profile shows roughly 13,000 distinct CDR3 sequences, about 30% of them singletons. These TCRs are of unknown antigen specificity. The source was CD4+ T cells from blood, cultured in vitro, collected after SARS-CoV-2 vaccination. These receptors originate from a human donor who had recovered from COVID-19. CDR3s include the opening cysteine and the closing phenylalanine or tryptophan. A D gene is named only where the DNA matches it firmly. Clone size is stated in some rows and not others, as once, few, many or a class when expanded.

clone size,D gene,V gene,J gene,CDR3 protein,CDR3 DNA
.,.,TRBV28,TRBJ2-2,CASSTVSGELFF,TGTGCCAGCAGTACAGTATCCGGGGAGCTGTTTTTT
few,TRBD1,TRBV6-2/TRBV6-3,TRBJ1-1,CASRSGGTGVTEAFF,TGTGCCAGCAGATCCGGCGGGACAGGGGTGACTGAAGCTTTCTTT
.,.,TRBV19,TRBJ1-5,CASSIRGLNQPQHF,TGTGCCAGTAGTATACGGGGCCTCAATCAGCCCCAGCATTTT
.,.,TRBV6-2/TRBV6-3,TRBJ2-7,CASSYEAGIYEQYF,TGTGCCAGCAGTTACGAGGCAGGGATCTACGAGCAGTACTTC
few,TRBD2,TRBV10-3,TRBJ2-4,CAISESWASGSRRAKNIQYF,TGTGCCATCAGTGAGTCATGGGCTAGCGGGAGCCGGAGGGCCAAAAACATTCAGTACTTC
few,.,TRBV20-1,TRBJ1-2,CSAMVRDLSYGYTF,TGCAGTGCTATGGTGAGGGACTTAAGCTATGGCTACACCTTC
.,TRBD1,TRBV5-1,TRBJ2-1,CASSPTGQGAHEQFF,TGCGCCAGCAGCCCCACGGGACAGGGGGCCCATGAGCAGTTCTTC
once,.,TRBV30,TRBJ1-2,CAWSRDGGPYGYTF,TGTGCCTGGAGTAGGGACGGCGGGCCCTATGGCTACACCTTC
.,.,TRBV14,TRBJ2-3,CASSQGLVPGSTDTQYF,TGTGCCAGCAGCCAGGGCCTAGTCCCCGGTAGCACAGATACGCAGTATTTT
.,.,TRBV10-1,TRBJ2-5,CASSESVGGGAGETQYF,TGCGCCAGCAGTGAGTCTGTGGGCGGAGGGGCCGGGGAGACCCAGTACTTC
few,.,TRBV6-1,TRBJ1-5,CASSEQWMTQPQHF,TGTGCCAGCAGTGAACAGTGGATGACTCAGCCCCAGCATTTT
.,.,TRBV7-2,TRBJ2-6,CASSLRGWRQSSGANVLTF,TGTGCCAGCAGCCTACGAGGTTGGAGACAGAGCTCTGGGGCCAACGTCCTGACTTTC
large,.,TRBV7-2,TRBJ1-4,CASSSQALGEKLFF,TGTGCCAGCAGCTCCCAGGCCTTGGGTGAAAAACTGTTTTTT
.,.,TRBV2,TRBJ1-1,CASSQTGLTEAFF,TGTGCCAGCAGCCAAACAGGGTTGACTGAAGCTTTCTTT
.,.,TRBV2,TRBJ2-5,CASGGGGQQTQYF,TGTGCCAGCGGGGGAGGGGGACAGCAGACCCAGTACTTC
few,.,TRBV20-1,TRBJ2-1,CSASLLYNEQFF,TGCAGTGCTAGTCTCCTCTACAATGAGCAGTTCTTC
.,TRBD2,TRBV7-2,TRBJ2-7,CASSLTGLVTYEQYF,TGTGCCAGCAGCCTTACTGGACTAGTTACCTACGAGCAGTACTTC
few,.,TRBV28,TRBJ2-2,CASSSPGQNTGELFF,TGTGCCAGCAGTTCCCCCGGACAGAACACCGGGGAGCTGTTTTTT
few,.,TRBV7-2,TRBJ2-2,CASSLVTSRNTGELFF,TGTGCCAGCAGCTTAGTTACTAGCAGGAACACCGGGGAGCTGTTTTTT
.,.,TRBV29-1,TRBJ2-7,CSVEDVAGGSSEQYF,TGCAGCGTTGAAGATGTTGCAGGTGGGTCAAGCGAGCAGTACTTC
.,TRBD1,TRBV7-6,TRBJ2-5,CASSPGTGGETQYF,TGTGCCAGCAGCCCCGGGACAGGGGGGGAGACCCAGTACTTC
.,TRBD1,TRBV12-3/TRBV12-4,TRBJ1-6,CASSLLGGASPLHF,TGTGCCAGCAGTTTATTAGGGGGCGCTTCACCCCTCCACTTT
.,.,TRBV11-2,TRBJ2-5,CASSLKQSLRTQYF,TGTGCCAGCAGCTTAAAGCAGAGCTTACGGACCCAGTACTTC
.,.,TRBV7-2,TRBJ1-4,CASSPGQRREKLFF,TGTGCCAGCAGCCCAGGACAAAGGAGGGAAAAACTGTTTTTT
few,TRBD2,TRBV6-1,TRBJ2-1,CASSERGGEGLTYNEQFF,TGTGCCAGCAGTGAAAGGGGAGGGGAGGGACTAACCTACAATGAGCAGTTCTTC
few,.,TRBV6-2/TRBV6-3,TRBJ2-3,CASSYSAKTLTYTDTQYF,TGTGCCAGCAGTTACTCGGCGAAAACCTTGACCTACACAGATACGCAGTATTTT
.,TRBD1,TRBV19,TRBJ1-1,CASRGQVSTEAFF,TGTGCCAGTAGGGGACAGGTGTCAACTGAAGCTTTCTTT
few,TRBD1,TRBV28,TRBJ1-3,CASSSGGISSGNTIYF,TGTGCCAGCAGTTCAGGGGGGATTAGTTCTGGAAACACCATATATTTT
few,.,TRBV19,TRBJ2-2,CASRPLDPRGELFF,TGTGCCAGCCGGCCTTTGGACCCAAGGGGGGAGCTGTTTTTT
.,.,TRBV11-2,TRBJ1-2,CASRAREGYTF,TGTGCCAGCAGGGCTAGGGAGGGCTACACCTTC
few,TRBD2,TRBV6-2/TRBV6-3,TRBJ2-3,CASSSLSSRLAGTDTQYF,TGTGCCAGCAGTTCTCTCTCCTCCCGACTAGCGGGCACAGATACGCAGTATTTT
.,TRBD1,TRBV12-5,TRBJ2-7,CASGSNRQGYCEQYF,TGTGCTAGTGGTTCCAATCGACAGGGGTATTGTGAGCAGTACTTC
.,.,TRBV28,TRBJ1-1,CASTMTGLGTEAFF,TGTGCCAGCACCATGACCGGCCTGGGCACTGAAGCTTTCTTT
medium-sized,.,TRBV27,TRBJ1-5,CASSKVSGQPQHF,TGTGCCAGCAGTAAGGTATCGGGACAGCCCCAGCATTTT
few,.,TRBV7-2,TRBJ1-2,CASSPGPKDGYTF,TGTGCCAGCAGCCCCGGACCCAAGGACGGCTACACCTTC
few,.,TRBV2,TRBJ1-2,CASFLQQGGYGYTF,TGTGCCAGCTTCCTTCAACAGGGAGGCTATGGCTACACCTTC
.,TRBD1,TRBV28,TRBJ2-7,CASRQGGNYEQYF,TGTGCCAGTAGACAGGGGGGAAATTACGAGCAGTACTTC
.,.,TRBV6-1,TRBJ1-2,CASSQPPSGSGYTF,TGTGCCAGCAGCCAACCCCCTTCCGGGAGTGGCTACACCTTC
few,.,TRBV27,TRBJ1-1,CASRSNTEAFF,TGTGCCAGCAGGAGTAACACTGAAGCTTTCTTT
.,.,TRBV20-1,TRBJ2-1,CSARDHGSPYNEQFF,TGCAGTGCTAGAGATCACGGGAGTCCCTACAATGAGCAGTTCTTC
once,.,TRBV5-1,TRBJ2-7,CASSLVPGPSYEQYF,TGCGCCAGCAGCTTGGTTCCAGGGCCCTCCTACGAGCAGTACTTC
.,.,TRBV21-1,TRBJ1-5,CASSKGGCQPQHF,TGTGCCAGCAGCAAAGGGGGTTGTCAGCCCCAGCATTTT
few,.,TRBV2,TRBJ1-6,CAIPTGGEGSPLHF,TGTGCCATTCCGACGGGAGGGGAGGGTTCACCCCTCCACTTT
few,TRBD1,TRBV7-2,TRBJ1-2,CASSLGQGAYGYTF,TGTGCCAGCAGCTTGGGACAGGGGGCCTATGGCTACACCTTC
.,TRBD2,TRBV20-1,TRBJ2-5,CSASRTSGRGETQYF,TGCAGTGCTAGTAGGACTAGCGGGAGAGGAGAGACCCAGTACTTC
.,TRBD1,TRBV29-1,TRBJ1-2,CSVPPRTGGHYGYTF,TGCAGCGTTCCCCCCCGGACAGGGGGACACTATGGCTACACCTTC
few,TRBD1,TRBV24-1,TRBJ2-1,CATSDTPGTGLNNEQFF,TGTGCCACCAGTGATACGCCAGGGACAGGACTAAACAATGAGCAGTTCTTC
.,TRBD2,TRBV19,TRBJ2-4,CASSRRGDLAKNIQYF,TGTGCCAGTAGTCGCCGGGGGGACCTAGCCAAAAACATTCAGTACTTC
.,.,TRBV7-3,TRBJ2-1,CASSPAARGNEQFF,TGTGCCAGCAGCCCCGCGGCACGAGGGAATGAGCAGTTCTTC
few,.,TRBV11-2,TRBJ1-3,CASSLDRATSNSGNTIYF,TGTGCCAGCAGCTTAGACAGGGCAACCTCCAACTCTGGAAACACCATATATTTT
once,.,TRBV14,TRBJ2-6,CASSQAQGTAGANVLTF,TGTGCCAGCAGCCAAGCCCAGGGGACGGCTGGGGCCAACGTCCTGACTTTC
few,.,TRBV7-2,TRBJ1-5,CASSSPPGSAQHF,TGTGCCAGCAGCTCCCCCCCGGGTAGTGCCCAGCATTTT